Shown below are 20 T cell receptor beta chains from a single sample sequenced in a study of identical twins. A single record per CDR3 protein comes from TCRdb applying MiXCR to the 5' RACE reads. The sample has about 520,000 distinct CDR3 sequences, under 25% seen once. The data were also submitted as part of a second study, on T cells expressing NK-cell markers.

The sample was CD4+ T cells sorted from blood. These receptors were obtained from a woman aged 18 to 35 in good health.

This chain connects TRBV12-3 or TRBV12-4 to TRBJ1-4; D gene unclear. V was pared by 5 bases and J by 5 bases, with 9 bases between. This CDR3 has 13 amino acids. Here the CDR3 reads CASSTQENEKLFF. The CDR3 nucleotides read TGTGCCAGCAGTACCCAGGAGAATGAAAAACTGTTTTTT.

At least ten counts were recorded for this clonotype. The chain recombines TRBV7-9 with TRBJ2-1; perhaps TRBD2 as D (5 bases). With 5 bases removed from V and 7 bases from J, the gap between germline ends came to 12 bases. Germline V gives CDR1 SEHNR, CDR2 FQNEAQ (reference sequence). CDR3 length equals 13 residues. CDR3 sequence reads: CASSPDSLNEQFF. The CDR3, as DNA: TGTGCCAGCAGCCCGGACTCGTTAAATGAGCAGTTCTTC.

The rearrangement joins TRBV11-2 to TRBJ2-3; the D is unclear. This CDR3 contains 17 residues. Germline-derived CDR1 and CDR2 are SGHAT and FQNNGV. V dropped 2 bases and J dropped 3 bases, with 18 bases sitting between them. In DNA form, the CDR3 reads TGTGCCAGCAGCTTATCTGGCTTGGCGATCGGGACAGATACGCAGTATTTT. Residues: CASSLSGLAIGTDTQYF.

This clonotype was picked up a small number of times. The chain carries TRBV20-1 and TRBJ2-1, with 13 bases that match TRBD2. The V segment lost 6 bases and the J segment 7 bases; nucleotides outside the gene matches: 9. The CDR3 has 15 residues. Looked up from germline, CDR1 is DFQATT and CDR2 is SNEGSKA (reference sequence). The CDR3 protein is CSARRTSGRGNEQFF. The CDR3 nucleotides are TGCAGTGCAAGAAGGACTAGCGGGAGAGGTAATGAGCAGTTCTTC.

The chain couples TRBV9 to TRBJ1-2; D gene ambiguous. Germline CDR1 SGDLS, CDR2 YYNGEE. The CDR3 is 14 residues long. Trimming cost V 0 bases and J 7 bases, with 13 bases left between them. The CDR3 region is CASSVAGRDSGYTF. CDR3 nucleotide sequence: TGTGCCAGCAGCGTAGCGGGCCGAGACTCTGGCTACACCTTC. The full variable domain, rest sourced from reference TRBV9 and TRBJ1-2, is DSGVTQTPKHLITATGQRVTLRCSPRSGDLSVYWYQQSLDQGLQFLIQYYNGEERAKGNILERFSAQQFPDLHSELNLSSLELGDSALYFCASSVAGRDSGYTFGSGTRLTVV.

This clonotype has only a few counts. The chain is built from TRBV29-1 and TRBJ1-1; D is uncertain. The germline gives CDR1 SQVTM, CDR2 ANQGSEA. The CDR3 covers 10 residues. Trimming removed 4 bases from V and 4 bases from J, with 4 bases in between. Written as DNA, the CDR3 is TGCAGCGTTGCACTCACTGAAGCTTTCTTT. Translating it yields CSVALTEAFF.

The CDR3 loop is CATSRDKRDGYF. CDR3 DNA sequence: TGTGCCACCAGCAGAGATAAACGGGATGGATACTTC. V is TRBV15 and J is TRBJ2-4; D is possibly TRBD2 (5 bases). Germline V gene lookup returns CDR1 LNHNV and CDR2 YYDKDF (reference sequence). Trimming left V 0 bases short and J 16 bases short, with 13 bases between. The length of the CDR3 is 12 residues.

This clonotype was seen only a few times. This chain joins TRBV10-3 and TRBJ2-7, with TRBD1 as a possible D gene (5 bases). CDR1 ENHRY and CDR2 SYGVKD come from the germline V gene. The CDR3 is made up of 15 amino acids. Trimming cost V 4 bases and J 3 bases, with 16 bases left between them. CDR3 bases: TGTGCCATCAGTGGCCCCTCCTTGGGGCTCTACGAGCAGTACTTC. Its protein product is CAISGPSLGLYEQYF.

The chain recombines TRBV6-2 or TRBV6-3 with TRBJ2-4; D uncertain. The CDR3 has 14 residues. The germline gives CDR1 MNHEY, CDR2 SVGEGT. V was trimmed by 7 bases and J by 8 bases, leaving 18 bases between them. The CDR3 loop is CASMARPLKDIQYF. The CDR3 nucleotides are TGTGCCAGCATGGCTCGGCCGCTCAAGGACATTCAGTACTTC.

The sample holds one count of this clonotype. One end of the junction varies from germline; a read error may be responsible. As DNA, the CDR3 is TGTGCCAGCTCACCCGGGACAGGGGAAGTACACTTC. Its protein is CASSPGTGEVHF. This chain links TRBV18 with TRBJ2-7; 10 bases map to TRBD1. Looked up from germline, CDR1 is KGHSH and CDR2 is LQKENI. The CDR3 length is 12 residues.

This chain uses TRBV3-1 with TRBJ1-5; a possible D gene is TRBD1 (5 bases). This CDR3 comprises 13 residues. Germline CDR1 is LGHDT and CDR2 is YNNKEL (reference sequence). The ends were cut back, 8 bases at V and 4 bases at J, with 12 bases in the middle. The CDR3 protein is CASGNRLNQPQHF. The CDR3 coding sequence is TGTGCCAGCGGGAACAGGTTAAATCAGCCCCAGCATTTT.

This clonotype has only a few counts. A single base separates this from a much larger clone, so it may be a read error. The rearrangement uses TRBV7-9 and TRBJ2-5; D remains ambiguous. This CDR3 has 13 residues. V was trimmed by 2 bases and J by 2 bases, leaving 6 bases between them. Germline V gene data show CDR1 as SEHNR and CDR2 as FQNEAQ (reference sequence). The CDR3 reads CASSLYEQETQYF. CDR3 DNA sequence: TGTGCCAGCAGCTTATACGAACAAGAGACCCAGTACTTC.

This clonotype was seen a few times. The genes are TRBV7-2 and TRBJ2-1, with 8 positions matching TRBD2. Germline lookup yields CDR1 SGHTA and CDR2 FQGNSA. Trimming at V came to 5 bases and at J to 0 bases, leaving 6 bases not matched to a gene. This CDR3 contains 16 residues. The DNA of the CDR3 is TGTGCCAGCAGCCCTACCGGGACTAGCTCCTACAATGAGCAGTTCTTC. Protein product: CASSPTGTSSYNEQFF.

V and J are TRBV6-1 and TRBJ2-3; 13 nucleotides agree with TRBD2. From germline, CDR1 is MNHNS and CDR2 SASEGT. CDR3 length: 17 residues. The V gene end was trimmed by 6 bases and the J gene end by 2 bases; junction bases not matched to a gene: 8. In nucleotides, the CDR3 is TGTGCCAGCAGAAAAGGACTAGCGGGGGCCATCACAGATACGCAGTATTTT. It encodes CASRKGLAGAITDTQYF.

The chain combines TRBV20-1 with TRBJ2-3, with TRBD2 identical over 13 bases. The CDR3 has 14 residues. Germline V CDR1 and CDR2: DFQATT, SNEGSKA (reference sequence). V gave up 6 bases and J gave up 4 bases; unmatched junction bases: 4. CDR3 region: CSAAGLAGADTQYF. The CDR3 DNA is TGCAGTGCAGCAGGACTAGCGGGAGCAGATACGCAGTATTTT.

The chain links TRBV20-1 to TRBJ1-1; TRBD1 agrees at 8 bases. Germline V gene sequence: CDR1 DFQATT, CDR2 SNEGSKA (reference sequence). V trimming: 1 base; J trimming: 7 bases; junction bases outside the gene matches: 17. This CDR3 contains 17 residues. The chain's CDR3 is CSARGKMGTGRRNEAFF. CDR3 DNA sequence: TGCAGTGCTAGAGGGAAGATGGGGACAGGACGAAGAAATGAAGCTTTCTTT.

This clonotype occurred a few times. The J gene is TRBJ2-1, the V gene TRBV11-2, with 7 bases that match TRBD2. This CDR3 has 15 amino acids. The V gene end was trimmed by 7 bases and the J gene end by 3 bases; junction bases not matched to a gene: 9. Germline V gives CDR1 SGHAT, CDR2 FQNNGV. Here the CDR3 DNA reads TGTGCCAGCAAAAGAGCAGCGGGGATCTACAATGAGCAGTTCTTC. Its protein product is CASKRAAGIYNEQFF. The variable domain in full, with the rest retrieved from reference TRBV11-2 and TRBJ2-1, is EAGVAQSPRYKIIEKRQSVAFWCNPISGHATLYWYQQILGQGPKLLIQFQNNGVVDDSQLPKDRFSAERLKGVDSTLKIQPAKLEDSAVYLCASKRAAGIYNEQFFGPGTRLTVL.

This clonotype occurred a few times. CDR3 DNA sequence: TGCAGTGCTAGAGGAGGACTAGCGGGGACCGGGGAGCTGTTTTTT. Translated: CSARGGLAGTGELFF. The genes are TRBV20-1 and TRBJ2-2; TRBD2 agrees at 12 bases. The CDR3 is 15 amino acids. The J segment lost 5 bases and the V segment lost 1 base, leaving 2 bases of the junction unmatched. The germline V gene has CDR1 DFQATT and CDR2 SNEGSKA (reference sequence).

This clonotype has only a few counts. V usage is TRBV20-1 and J usage is TRBJ2-5, with D tentatively TRBD1 or TRBD2 (6 bases each). Looked up from germline, CDR1 is DFQATT and CDR2 is SNEGSKA (reference sequence). The CDR3 is 13 residues long. V was trimmed by 4 bases and J by 5 bases, leaving 14 bases between them. The DNA for the CDR3 is TGCAGTGCTACCCTAGGGGGGCTGGAGACCCAGTACTTC. It codes for CSATLGGLETQYF.

This chain uses TRBV20-1 with TRBJ2-1, with unresolved D. Germline V gene lookup returns CDR1 DFQATT and CDR2 SNEGSKA (reference sequence). There are 13 residues in the CDR3. V lost 1 base and J lost 9, with 13 bases in between. CDR3 protein: CSARVIGYGEQFF. The CDR3 bases are TGCAGTGCTAGAGTAATCGGGTACGGTGAGCAGTTCTTC.